The clone carrying this T cell receptor beta chain has only one observation. The data derive from a study of blood T cells in healthy people across ages. A J-beta primer mix and a sample-barcoded 5' primer were used in a second PCR of about 7 to 12 cycles. The template-switch adaptor was a 5' adaptor with 12 random nucleotides. It tagged each cDNA molecule. Each single sample gave us at least 2.5 million CDR3-containing paired-end reads. TCRdb analysed the 5' RACE reads with MiXCR anew, one entry per CDR3 protein. The sample has approximately 770,000 distinct CDR3 sequences, about three fifths seen once; the top ten hold roughly 20%. The CDR3 covers 14 residues. V shed 3 bases and J shed 2 bases, with 10 bases lying between them. Germline V gives CDR1 LGHDT, CDR2 YNNKEL (reference sequence).

The receptor was derived from a man younger than 40 in good health. The chain joins TRBV3-1 to TRBJ1-2, with unresolved D. Material for sequencing was blood. The chain's CDR3 is CASSQYTANYGYTF. CDR3 nucleotide sequence: TGTGCCAGCAGCCAGTATACAGCCAACTATGGCTACACCTTC.